The TCR beta chain described here comes from a study of T cell responses to AZD1222 COVID-19 vaccine. Assay: immunoSEQ multiplex PCR; the TCRdb copy retains only in-frame clones and omits some. The repertoire holds about 160,000 clones, with 90% to 95% as singletons. Points from the study as a whole: Epitopes outside B.1.351 and B.1.1.7 mutated regions reportedly drew nearly half of spike TCRs. With two AZD1222 doses given, Spike-specific TCR breadth and depth both rose. Spike-wide vaccine-associated CD4 TCRs dominated at 160-218 and 743-854. White British ancestry dominated among donors, who included more females, and clonal diversity was possibly underestimated.

In regard to this clone: As yet, its antigen is unknown. The identical CDR3 is also encoded by other nucleotide sequences in the sample.

The CDR3 runs to 15 residues. The V gene lost 0 bases and the J gene lost 0 bases, with 6 bases spanning the gap. The germline gives CDR1 SNHLY, CDR2 FYNNEI. The V gene is TRBV2, the J gene TRBJ2-1; tentative D call: TRBD2 (5 bases). The input for sequencing was peripheral blood, taken 28 days after the second AZD1222 dose. This receptor was taken from an adult who received the AZD1222 COVID-19 vaccine. CDR3 sequence: CASSEAGSSYNEQFF. In DNA form, the CDR3 reads TGTGCCAGCAGTGAAGCAGGGAGCTCCTACAATGAGCAGTTCTTC.